This TCR beta chain stems from a study of blood T cell repertoires in COVID-19. Background on the study: Acute-phase and convalescent COVID-19 samples originated in the United States, Italy and Spain. T cells, B-cell-depleted T cells, or PBMCs supplied cDNA or gDNA.

This clone has a handful of counts. While infection was still active, Seattle patients were enrolled and then followed longitudinally. Authors' processing steps: Amplification from reference gene primers served as the basis for estimated nucleated cell counts. Generated by immunoSEQ multiplex PCR, the TCRdb table keeps only in-frame clones and is missing some. V and J calls and clone size come straight from that table; D and trimming were deduced from the DNA. The data contain 100,000 to 150,000 clones, around four fifths of them singletons. From germline, CDR1 is SGHRS and CDR2 YFSETQ. The CDR3 is made up of 20 amino acids. With V trimmed by 0 bases and J by 1 base, 17 bases remained unmatched.

The chain combines TRBV5-1 with TRBJ1-1, with 8 bases aligning to TRBD1. The sequenced sample consisted of peripheral blood. The sequence was collected from an elderly man with COVID-19, enrolled during active disease. CDR3 loop: CASSLGVFRQGIMRNTEAFF. The CDR3 nucleotides read TGCGCCAGCAGCTTGGGGGTTTTCCGACAGGGGATTATGAGGAACACTGAAGCTTTCTTT.